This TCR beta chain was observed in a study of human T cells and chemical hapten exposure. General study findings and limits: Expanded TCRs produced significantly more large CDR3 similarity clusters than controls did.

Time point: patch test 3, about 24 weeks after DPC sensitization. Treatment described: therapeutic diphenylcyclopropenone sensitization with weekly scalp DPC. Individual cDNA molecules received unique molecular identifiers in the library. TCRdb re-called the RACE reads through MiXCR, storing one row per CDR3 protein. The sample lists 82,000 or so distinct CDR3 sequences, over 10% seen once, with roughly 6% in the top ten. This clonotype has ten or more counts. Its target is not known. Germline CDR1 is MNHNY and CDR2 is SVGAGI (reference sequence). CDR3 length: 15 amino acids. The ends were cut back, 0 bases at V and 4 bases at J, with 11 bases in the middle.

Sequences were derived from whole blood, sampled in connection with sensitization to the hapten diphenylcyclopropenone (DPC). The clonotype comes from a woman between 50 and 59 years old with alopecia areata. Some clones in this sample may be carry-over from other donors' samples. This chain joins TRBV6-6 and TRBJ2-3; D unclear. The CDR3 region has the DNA TGTGCCAGCAGTTACTCGAGTCAGACCGCAGATACGCAGTATTTT. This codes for CASSYSSQTADTQYF.